This TCR beta chain was identified in a study of cytomegalovirus exposure and HLA in healthy donors. Trimming cost V 6 bases and J 1 base, with 13 bases left between them. Looked up from germline, CDR1 is MDHEN and CDR2 is SYDVKM. The CDR3 is 14 residues long. The PCR ran on 60 Vbeta and 13 Jbeta primers. Sequencing was performed with immunoSEQ multiplex PCR; in TCRdb, only in-frame clones are kept and a portion is missing. The sample comprises approximately 160,000 clones, 77% of which are singletons, and under 2% rests with the top ten. This clonotype originated in a woman in her 30s in good health and CMV-seronegative. The sequenced sample consisted of PBMCs. J is TRBJ2-7 and V is TRBV28; perhaps TRBD1 as D (6 bases). The CDR3 nucleotides read TGTGCCAGCAGATCTCAGGGGAAATCCTACGAGCAGTACTTC. Translating gives CASRSQGKSYEQYF.